These 8 T cell receptor beta chains came from one sample sequenced in a study of cytomegalovirus exposure and HLA in healthy donors (dated 2017 in TCRdb). Library preparation employed the immunoSEQ multiplex PCR assay. TCRdb obtained this table from immuneACCESS and retained in-frame rearrangements with V and J assigned. These tables miss some clones; where compared with another copy, unresolved V genes account for less than half of the shortfall, and the remainder is unexplained. The sample data list some 84,000 clones, and just over 90% of these were observed just once. The top ten clonotypes cover 2% to 2.5% of the sample. The sample comprised PBMCs. All receptors derive from a man aged 25 to 40 in good health and CMV-seronegative.

The chain links TRBV9 to TRBJ2-1; 10 bases align to TRBD1. The CDR3 is made up of 18 amino acids. V trimming: 0 bases; J trimming: 10 bases; junction bases outside the gene matches: 16. Germline CDR1 reads SGDLS; CDR2 reads YYNGEE. As DNA, the CDR3 is TGTGCCAGCAGCGTAGAGAGGGGGAGGGACAGGGGCGATTTGGAGCAGTTCTTC. Translated: CASSVERGRDRGDLEQFF.

The CDR3: CASSLMVRYEQFF. CDR3 coding DNA: TGTGCCAGCAGCTTAATGGTCAGGTACGAGCAGTTCTTC. This chain uses TRBV7-2 with TRBJ2-1; D not certain. Germline V gene lookup returns CDR1 SGHTA and CDR2 FQGNSA. Trimming pared 2 bases from V and 10 bases from J, leaving 12 bases between. The CDR3 is 13 residues long.

V is TRBV5-6 and J is TRBJ1-1; 12 bases are a match to TRBD1. V shed 0 bases, J shed 5 bases, and the junction held 5 bases outside the gene matches. The CDR3 runs to 16 residues. Germline-derived CDR1 and CDR2 are SGHDT and YYEEEE. The chain's CDR3 is CASSLAGTGGGTEAFF. CDR3 bases: TGTGCCAGCAGCTTGGCCGGGACAGGGGGCGGGACTGAAGCTTTCTTT.

V and J are TRBV18 and TRBJ2-7, with D possibly matching TRBD2 (6 bases). Germline loops: CDR1 KGHSH, CDR2 LQKENI. Trimming took off 3 bases at V and 7 bases at J, with 7 bases between the two ends. The CDR3 consists of 11 residues. The CDR3 loop reads CASSPGGEQYF. The DNA for the CDR3 is TGTGCCAGCTCACCGGGGGGTGAGCAGTACTTC.

The chain uses TRBV19 and TRBJ1-1, with TRBD1 identical over 9 bases. Unmatched junction bases numbered 8, after V lost 5 bases and J lost 7 bases. The germline V gene has CDR1 LNHDA and CDR2 SQIVND (reference sequence). The CDR3 consists of 14 residues. CDR3 sequence reads: CASSAGTGYREAFF. DNA of the CDR3: TGTGCCAGTAGTGCCGGGACAGGGTACCGTGAAGCTTTCTTT.

The chain joins TRBV5-4 to TRBJ2-7, with 12 bases fitting TRBD1. Germline V gene data show CDR1 as SGHNT and CDR2 as YYREEE (reference sequence). J was trimmed by 6 bases and V by 2 bases; bases with no gene match: 3. CDR3 length: 14 residues. The CDR3 coding sequence is TGTGCCAGCAGCTTTGGGACAGGGGGCCTCGAGCAGTACTTC. This encodes CASSFGTGGLEQYF. Based on the CDR3 plus reference TRBV5-4 and TRBJ2-7, the full variable domain is ETGVTQSPTHLIKTRGQQVTLRCSSQSGHNTVSWYQQALGQGPQFIFQYYREEENGRGNFPPRFSGLQFPNYSSELNVNALELDDSALYLCASSFGTGGLEQYFGPGTRLTVT.

The chain couples TRBV7-6 to TRBJ1-1, with D hard to call. V lost 1 base, J lost 1 base, and 7 bases lay in between. The CDR3 has 14 residues. Germline values: CDR1 SGHVS, CDR2 FNYEAQ. CDR3: CASSLGSGNTEAFF. Written as DNA, the CDR3 is TGTGCCAGCAGCTTAGGCTCAGGGAACACTGAAGCTTTCTTT. The full variable domain, completed using reference TRBV7-6 and TRBJ1-1, is GAGVSQSPRYKVTKRGQDVALRCDPISGHVSLYWYRQALGQGPEFLTYFNYEAQQDKSGLPNDRFSAERPEGSISTLTIQRTEQRDSAMYRCASSLGSGNTEAFFGQGTRLTVV.

The V and J genes are TRBV5-1 and TRBJ2-1, with D unclear. Per the germline V gene, CDR1 is SGHRS and CDR2 is YFSETQ. CDR3 length: 13 amino acids. The ends were cut back, 3 bases at V and 1 base at J, with 5 bases in the middle. The CDR3 protein is CASSYRSYNEQFF. The DNA of the CDR3 is TGCGCCAGCAGCTATAGATCCTACAATGAGCAGTTCTTC.